The entry below describes one TCR beta chain. Those who participated ranged in age from roughly 18 to 90 years and resided in about two dozen US areas. Donors were grouped by their self-reported clinical history. This CDR3 is 12 amino acids long. Germline V gives CDR1 MDHEN, CDR2 SYDVKM. The ends were cut back, 6 bases at V and 16 bases at J, with 19 bases in the middle. Original handling: Reference gene primer amplification gave estimated nucleated cell counts. Data came from immunoSEQ multiplex PCR; TCRdb stores just in-frame clones and leaves some out. D and trimming come from the DNA, and the V and J calls and clone size come from that table. The table lists a few hundred thousand clones, around 86% of them singletons, with roughly 4% in the top ten. The sample belongs to a study of blood T cell repertoires in COVID-19. On the study more broadly: PBMCs, B-cell-depleted T cells, or T cells were the source of the cDNA or gDNA that made up the material.

This clonotype originated in a woman in her thirties or forties with acute COVID-19. The chain has TRBV28 and TRBJ1-5; possibly TRBD1 for D (5 bases). Sequenced: PBMCs or T cells enriched from blood (not recorded which). In DNA form, the CDR3 reads TGTGCCAGCAGCCCAGGGTCTTTATTTAAACATTTT. This gives the protein CASSPGSLFKHF.